Listed below are T cell receptor beta chains from one sample, sequenced in a study of blood T cell repertoires in COVID-19. Clones were sequenced by immunoSEQ multiplex PCR, and TCRdb holds only the in-frame ones, with some missing. Counted here are about 150,000 clones, approximately 86% occurring once; the ten biggest clones make up around 8%. Sequencing was carried out using peripheral blood. The receptors derive from a woman over 75 with COVID-19, enrolled during active disease. Both conserved end residues are part of each CDR3. The order of the fields is CDR3 protein, CDR3 DNA, clone size, V gene, D gene, J gene. A D gene is named only where the DNA matches it firmly. Where a row states a size, it is once, few, many or the class of an expanded clone; other rows omit it.

CDR3: CASGDTGYTGELFF
DNA: TGTGCCAGCGGCGATACAGGGTACACCGGGGAGCTGTTTTTT
size: -
V: TRBV7-3
D: -
J: TRBJ2-2

CDR3: CASSLVLAGVNTQYF
DNA: TGTGCCAGCTCACTTGTACTAGCGGGAGTAAATACGCAGTATTTT
size: -
V: TRBV18
D: TRBD2
J: TRBJ2-3

CDR3: CAVRDRGYSNQPQHF
DNA: TGTGCCGTCCGGGACAGGGGCTATAGCAATCAGCCCCAGCATTTT
size: -
V: TRBV2
D: TRBD1
J: TRBJ1-5

CDR3: CASTYDSDRGRGYTF
DNA: TGTGCCAGCACCTACGATTCGGACAGGGGGCGAGGCTACACCTTC
size: -
V: TRBV6-5
D: TRBD1
J: TRBJ1-2

CDR3: CASSPGQGVETQYF
DNA: TGTGCCAGCAGTCCGGGACAGGGTGTAGAGACCCAGTACTTC
size: -
V: TRBV2
D: TRBD1
J: TRBJ2-5

CDR3: CASSQDTTVNNSPLHF
DNA: TGCGCCAGCAGCCAAGATACGACAGTAAATAATTCACCCCTCCACTTT
size: -
V: TRBV4-1
D: -
J: TRBJ1-6

CDR3: CASSQDRGGGYRGYTF
DNA: TGCGCCAGCAGCCAAGATAGGGGGGGCGGGTATCGAGGCTACACCTTC
size: -
V: TRBV4-1
D: -
J: TRBJ1-2

CDR3: CATSTGTATQYF
DNA: TGTGCCACCAGCACTGGGACAGCCACGCAGTATTTT
size: few
V: TRBV24-1
D: TRBD1
J: TRBJ2-3

CDR3: CASSRTGGRGYTF
DNA: TGTGCCAGCAGTCGGACAGGGGGCCGAGGCTACACCTTC
size: -
V: TRBV28
D: TRBD1
J: TRBJ1-2

CDR3: CASSRDRGNEQYF
DNA: TGTGCCAGCAGCCGAGACAGGGGGAACGAGCAGTACTTC
size: -
V: TRBV11-2
D: TRBD1
J: TRBJ2-7

CDR3: CASSQVQVNTEAFF
DNA: TGCGCCAGCAGCCAAGTTCAGGTGAACACTGAAGCTTTCTTT
size: -
V: TRBV4-1
D: -
J: TRBJ1-1

CDR3: CASREGRTSNQPQHF
DNA: TGCGCCAGCAGGGAGGGCAGGACTAGCAATCAGCCCCAGCATTTT
size: -
V: TRBV4-1
D: -
J: TRBJ1-5

CDR3: CASSHLTGDGYTF
DNA: TGTGCCAGCAGCCACCTAACAGGGGACGGCTACACCTTC
size: -
V: TRBV3-1/TRBV3-2
D: TRBD1
J: TRBJ1-2

CDR3: CASSESAPCTYEQYF
DNA: TGCGCCAGCAGTGAAAGTGCGCCCTGCACCTACGAGCAGTACTTC
size: few
V: TRBV10-1
D: -
J: TRBJ2-7

CDR3: CSARGQTGYTF
DNA: TGCAGTGCTAGAGGACAGACCGGCTACACCTTC
size: -
V: TRBV20-1
D: -
J: TRBJ1-2

CDR3: CASSPGGGSRNYGYTF
DNA: TGTGCCAGCAGCCCGGGCGGGGGCTCTCGAAACTATGGCTACACCTTC
size: -
V: TRBV3-1/TRBV3-2
D: -
J: TRBJ1-2

CDR3: CASSLDWGFRTDGYTF
DNA: TGTGCCAGCAGCTTAGATTGGGGGTTCAGGACAGATGGCTACACCTTC
size: -
V: TRBV11-2
D: -
J: TRBJ1-2

CDR3: CASALGRGAPYEQYF
DNA: TGTGCCAGTGCCTTGGGGCGGGGGGCCCCCTACGAGCAGTACTTC
size: -
V: TRBV6-5
D: TRBD2
J: TRBJ2-7

CDR3: CASSLPPAGGGEYEQYF
DNA: TGTGCCAGCAGCTTGCCCCCAGCTGGGGGGGGAGAGTACGAGCAGTACTTC
size: -
V: TRBV5-4
D: TRBD2
J: TRBJ2-7

CDR3: CASSYSLGGANQPQHF
DNA: TGTGCCAGCAGTTACTCACTAGGAGGGGCCAATCAGCCCCAGCATTTT
size: -
V: TRBV6-6
D: -
J: TRBJ1-5

CDR3: CASGPGRSYNEQFF
DNA: TGTGCCAGCGGGCCGGGGAGGTCCTACAATGAGCAGTTCTTC
size: few
V: TRBV5-8
D: -
J: TRBJ2-1

CDR3: CASSQAPSSSYNSPLHF
DNA: TGCGCCAGCAGCCAAGCACCTAGTAGCTCCTATAATTCACCCCTCCACTTT
size: once
V: TRBV4-1
D: -
J: TRBJ1-6

CDR3: CASSVGLGQGVTEQYF
DNA: TGTGCCAGCAGCGTGGGACTGGGACAGGGAGTAACCGAGCAGTACTTC
size: -
V: TRBV9
D: TRBD1
J: TRBJ2-7